The 10 T cell receptor beta chains listed next were all sequenced from one sample in a study of T cell changes during pregnancy in multiple sclerosis. The assay was immunoSEQ multiplex PCR, and TCRdb's table has in-frame clones only and misses some. The data show 35,000 to 50,000 clones, roughly 89% seen once. Sequencing was performed on CD4+ T cells from peripheral blood mononuclear cells, taken in the first trimester of pregnancy. These receptor sequences come from a female donor with multiple sclerosis, enrolled in a pregnancy study.

CDR3 in DNA: TGTGCCAGCAGTTTATTCGAGATTCCGGCAACTAATGAAAAACTGTTTTTT. It yields the protein CASSLFEIPATNEKLFF. The V gene is TRBV28, the J gene TRBJ1-4; D is ambiguous. CDR1 is MDHEN, CDR2 SYDVKM, per germline. V lost 1 base to trimming and J lost 0 bases, with 12 bases between them. CDR3 size: 17 residues. Full variable domain (missing parts from reference TRBV28 and TRBJ1-4): DVKVTQSSRYLVKRTGEKVFLECVQDMDHENMFWYRQDPGLGLRLIYFSYDVKMKEKGDIPEGYSVSREKKERFSLILESASTNQTSMYLCASSLFEIPATNEKLFFGSGTQLSVL.

The genes are TRBV7-8 and TRBJ1-5; D unclear. The CDR3 loop spans 15 amino acids. In germline, CDR1 is SGHVS, CDR2 FQNEAQ. V dropped 1 base and J dropped 0 bases, with 7 bases sitting between them. The CDR3, as DNA: TGTGCCAGCAGCTTAGTGGCAGATAGCAATCAGCCCCAGCATTTT. As protein: CASSLVADSNQPQHF.

The V and J genes are TRBV27 and TRBJ1-2; 7 nucleotides match TRBD1. Germline V gene lookup returns CDR1 MNHEY and CDR2 SMNVEV (reference sequence). This CDR3 contains 14 residues. The ends lost 5 bases at V and 8 bases at J; junction bases unmatched: 11. The CDR3 protein is CASSIDRAVGGYTF. The CDR3 DNA is TGTGCCAGCAGTATAGACAGGGCGGTGGGAGGCTACACCTTC.

This sequence joins TRBV11-3 and TRBJ2-2; tentative D call: TRBD1 (5 bases). V lost 5 bases to trimming and J lost 0 bases, with 13 bases between them. The CDR3 sequence is 16 residues long. The germline V gene encodes CDR1 SGHNT and CDR2 YENEEA. The CDR3 nucleotides are TGTGCCAGCAGCGCCTGGACGGACACGAACACCGGGGAGCTGTTTTTT. Amino acids: CASSAWTDTNTGELFF.

V gene TRBV5-1 combines with J gene TRBJ1-6; D uncertain. This CDR3 has 14 amino acids. Trimming pared 5 bases from V and 10 bases from J, leaving 16 bases between. Germline CDR1 is SGHRS and CDR2 is YFSETQ. This chain's CDR3 is CASSTGRNESPLHF. DNA of the CDR3: TGCGCCAGCAGTACGGGAAGGAACGAATCACCCCTCCACTTT.

The chain employs TRBV27 and TRBJ2-7; D remains unclear. Trimming pared 2 bases from V and 9 bases from J, leaving 14 bases between. CDR3 length: 13 amino acids. Per the germline V gene, CDR1 is MNHEY and CDR2 is SMNVEV (reference sequence). CDR3 amino acids: CASSLDQRIGQYF. The CDR3 nucleotides read TGTGCCAGCAGTTTAGATCAGAGGATCGGGCAGTACTTC.

The gene calls are TRBV5-5 and TRBJ1-3; D might be TRBD1 (6 bases). This CDR3 contains 15 residues. V lost 0 bases to trimming and J lost 8 bases, with 15 bases between them. The germline CDR1 and CDR2 sequences are SGHKS and YYEKEE (reference sequence). CDR3 bases: TGTGCCAGCAGCTTGGCAGGGTACAGGGAATACACCATATATTTT. It yields the protein CASSLAGYREYTIYF. The entire variable domain, with the rest obtained from reference TRBV5-5 and TRBJ1-3, is as follows: DAGVTQSPTHLIKTRGQQVTLRCSPISGHKSVSWYQQVLGQGPQFIFQYYEKEERGRGNFPDRFSARQFPNYSSELNVNALLLGDSALYLCASSLAGYREYTIYFGEGSWLTVV.

The V and J genes are TRBV21-1 and TRBJ2-2; TRBD2, the table's D call, lacks a check against the DNA. TRBV21-1 is marked as a pseudogene. The CDR3 totals 21 residues. CDR3 in amino acids: CASSKVTNKVRDYHRGGELFF. The DNA for the CDR3 is TGTGCCAGCAGCAAAGTAACGAATAAGGTAAGGGACTACCATAGGGGCGGGGAGCTGTTTTTT.

The chain recombines TRBV27 with TRBJ2-3; D may be TRBD2 (6 bases). Germline V gene data show CDR1 as MNHEY and CDR2 as SMNVEV (reference sequence). V was trimmed by 5 bases and J by 6 bases, leaving 15 bases between them. This CDR3 region has 14 residues. The CDR3 here is CASSVGLSRDTQYF. The CDR3 coding sequence is TGTGCCAGCAGTGTCGGACTATCCCGGGATACGCAGTATTTT.

V gene TRBV5-1 combines with J gene TRBJ1-4; 7 nucleotides match TRBD1. V trimming: 4 bases; J trimming: 4 bases; junction bases outside the gene matches: 7. Germline V gene data show CDR1 as SGHRS and CDR2 as YFSETQ. The CDR3 length is 15 residues. CDR3 sequence: CASSQVQGLNEKLFF. In nucleotides, the CDR3 is TGCGCCAGCAGCCAAGTACAGGGGCTTAATGAAAAACTGTTTTTT. The variable domain in full, with the rest retrieved from reference TRBV5-1 and TRBJ1-4, is KAGVTQTPRYLIKTRGQQVTLSCSPISGHRSVSWYQQTPGQGLQFLFEYFSETQRNKGNFPGRFSGRQFSNSRSEMNVSTLELGDSALYLCASSQVQGLNEKLFFGSGTQLSVL.